The rows below give T cell receptor beta chains drawn from one sample of a study of blood T cell repertoires in COVID-19. The table came from immunoSEQ multiplex PCR; TCRdb's copy has only in-frame clones and leaves some out. The sample includes about 170,000 clones, roughly 93% of them seen just once. Sample: peripheral blood. Source of these receptors: a man aged 18 to 29 with COVID-19, enrolled during active disease. The CDR3 runs from the conserved cysteine through the conserved F or W. The D gene is left open where the match is weak. Clone size is shown for a subset of rows, as once, few, many or a class of expanded clone.

TRBV7-9	TRBJ2-3	TRBD2	NA	TGTGCCAGCAGCTACCGCGGGAGGGCAGCGGATACGCAGTATTTT	CASSYRGRAADTQYF
TRBV6-2/TRBV6-3	TRBJ2-3	TRBD2	NA	TGTGCCAGCAGCCCGGGACTAGCGGGGGTCACAGATACGCAGTATTTT	CASSPGLAGVTDTQYF
TRBV7-2	TRBJ2-1	TRBD2	NA	TGTGCCAGCAGCTGGGCGGCTAGCGGGGGCAATGAGCAGTTCTTC	CASSWAASGGNEQFF
TRBV15	TRBJ2-6	NA	NA	TGTGCCACCAGCAGTGATATTACCTACTCTGGGGCCAACGTCCTGACTTTC	CATSSDITYSGANVLTF
TRBV27	TRBJ1-2	TRBD1	NA	TGTGCCAGCAGTCTGACAGGGAACTATGGCTACACCTTC	CASSLTGNYGYTF
TRBV4-2	TRBJ1-1	TRBD1	NA	TGTGCCAGCAGCCATGATAACAGGGGAGGCACTGAAGCTTTCTTT	CASSHDNRGGTEAFF
TRBV11-3	TRBJ2-3	NA	NA	TGTGCCAGCAGCCCCCCCGGCACAGATACGCAGTATTTT	CASSPPGTDTQYF
TRBV3-1/TRBV3-2	TRBJ2-7	NA	few	TGTGCCAGCAGCCCCTACTCCAACTACGAGCAGTACTTC	CASSPYSNYEQYF
TRBV3-1/TRBV3-2	TRBJ1-5	NA	NA	TGTGCCAGCAGCCAAATGGCAGGGTTCAATCAGCCCCAGCATTTT	CASSQMAGFNQPQHF
TRBV19	TRBJ2-1	NA	NA	TGTGCCAGTAGTATAGTCGAGAGCGCCTACAATGAGCAGTTCTTC	CASSIVESAYNEQFF
TRBV6-6	TRBJ1-3	NA	NA	TGTGCCAGCAGTTACTCTGTCGGAGCTGGAAACACCATATATTTT	CASSYSVGAGNTIYF
TRBV9	TRBJ2-1	NA	once	TGTGCCAGCAGCGGAGACCTCGGGCGGGATAGAAGCGATGAGCAGTTCTTC	CASSGDLGRDRSDEQFF
TRBV9	TRBJ2-3	TRBD1	once	TGTGCCAGCAGCGGGCATCGGGACAGGGATTTTACAGATACGCAGTATTTT	CASSGHRDRDFTDTQYF
TRBV2	TRBJ2-3	TRBD2	NA	TGTGCCAGCAGTTTTCCCCTCACTAGCGGGAGTAGCACAGATACGCAGTATTTT	CASSFPLTSGSSTDTQYF
TRBV5-1	TRBJ1-5	NA	NA	TGCGCCAGCCACACAGGGCCCAATCAGCCCCAGCATTTT	CASHTGPNQPQHF
TRBV3-1/TRBV3-2	TRBJ2-3	TRBD2	NA	TGTGCCAGCAGCCACGCACTAGCGGGGGACGTAAATACGCAGTATTTT	CASSHALAGDVNTQYF
TRBV29-1	TRBJ2-7	TRBD1	NA	TGCAGCGTTCTCAGACAGGGGGTTTACGAGCAGTACTTC	CSVLRQGVYEQYF